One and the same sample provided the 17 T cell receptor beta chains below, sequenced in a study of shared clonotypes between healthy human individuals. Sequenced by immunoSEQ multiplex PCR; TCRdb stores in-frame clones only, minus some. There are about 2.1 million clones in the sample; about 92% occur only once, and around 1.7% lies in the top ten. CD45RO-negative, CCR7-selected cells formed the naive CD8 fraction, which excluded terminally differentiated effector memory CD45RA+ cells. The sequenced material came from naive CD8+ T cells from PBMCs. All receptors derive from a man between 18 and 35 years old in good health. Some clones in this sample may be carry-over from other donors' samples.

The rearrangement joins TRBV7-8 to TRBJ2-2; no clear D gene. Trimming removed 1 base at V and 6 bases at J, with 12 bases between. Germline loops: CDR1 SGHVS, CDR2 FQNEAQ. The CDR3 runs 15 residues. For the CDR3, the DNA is TGTGCCAGCAGCTTAGTGGGGATTACGGCCGGGGAGCTGTTTTTT. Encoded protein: CASSLVGITAGELFF. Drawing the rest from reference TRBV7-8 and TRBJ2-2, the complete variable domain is GAGVSQSPRYKVAKRGQDVALRCDPISGHVSLFWYQQALGQGPEFLTYFQNEAQLDKSGLPSDRFFAERPEGSVSTLKIQRTQQEDSAVYLCASSLVGITAGELFFGEGSRLTVL.

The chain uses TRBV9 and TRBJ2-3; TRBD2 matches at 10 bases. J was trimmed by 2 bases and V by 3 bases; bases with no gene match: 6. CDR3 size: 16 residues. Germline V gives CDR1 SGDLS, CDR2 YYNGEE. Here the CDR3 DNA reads TGTGCCAGCAGCGAGGGGACTAGCGAGAACACAGATACGCAGTATTTT. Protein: CASSEGTSENTDTQYF.

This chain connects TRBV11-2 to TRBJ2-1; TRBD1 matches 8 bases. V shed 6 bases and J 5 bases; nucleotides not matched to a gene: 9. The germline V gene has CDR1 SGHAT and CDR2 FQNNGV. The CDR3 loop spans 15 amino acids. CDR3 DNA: TGTGCCAGCAGGGACCGGGACAGGAGGGACAATGAGCAGTTCTTC. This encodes CASRDRDRRDNEQFF.

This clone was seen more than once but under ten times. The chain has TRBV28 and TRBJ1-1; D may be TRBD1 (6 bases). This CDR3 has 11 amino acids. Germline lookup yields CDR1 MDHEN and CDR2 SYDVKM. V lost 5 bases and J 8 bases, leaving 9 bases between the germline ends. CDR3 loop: CASSPGQEAFF. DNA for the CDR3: TGTGCCAGCAGTCCCGGACAGGAAGCTTTCTTT.

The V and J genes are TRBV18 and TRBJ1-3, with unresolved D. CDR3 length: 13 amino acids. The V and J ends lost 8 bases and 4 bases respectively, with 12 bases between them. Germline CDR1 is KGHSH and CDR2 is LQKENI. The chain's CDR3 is CASAAGNGNTIYF. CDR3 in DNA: TGTGCCAGCGCCGCGGGGAACGGAAACACCATATATTTT.

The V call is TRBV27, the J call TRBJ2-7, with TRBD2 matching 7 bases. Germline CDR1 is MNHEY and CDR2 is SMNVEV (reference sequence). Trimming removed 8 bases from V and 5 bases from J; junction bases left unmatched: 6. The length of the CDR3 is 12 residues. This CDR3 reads CASGGVRNEQYF. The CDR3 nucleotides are TGTGCCAGCGGGGGGGTTCGGAACGAGCAGTACTTC.

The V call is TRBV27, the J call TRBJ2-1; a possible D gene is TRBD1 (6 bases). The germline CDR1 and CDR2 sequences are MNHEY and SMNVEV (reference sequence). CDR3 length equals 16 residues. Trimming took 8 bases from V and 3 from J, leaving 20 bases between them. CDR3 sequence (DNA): TGTGCCAGCCAATGGTCGACAGGAGAATTCTACAATGAGCAGTTCTTC. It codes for CASQWSTGEFYNEQFF.

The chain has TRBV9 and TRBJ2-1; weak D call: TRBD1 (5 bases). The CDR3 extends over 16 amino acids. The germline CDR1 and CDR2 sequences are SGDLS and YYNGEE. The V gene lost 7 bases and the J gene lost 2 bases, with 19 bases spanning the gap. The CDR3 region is CASRPGYGAAYNEQFF. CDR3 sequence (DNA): TGTGCCAGCCGTCCAGGGTACGGCGCCGCCTACAATGAGCAGTTCTTC.

In DNA form, the CDR3 reads TGTGCCAGCGGTACAGGATCCTACGAGCAGTACTTC. It specifies CASGTGSYEQYF. The chain uses TRBV9 and TRBJ2-7, with a possible D match to TRBD1 (5 bases). From germline, CDR1 is SGDLS and CDR2 YYNGEE. V gave up 7 bases and J gave up 1 base, with 9 bases separating them. The CDR3 totals 12 residues.

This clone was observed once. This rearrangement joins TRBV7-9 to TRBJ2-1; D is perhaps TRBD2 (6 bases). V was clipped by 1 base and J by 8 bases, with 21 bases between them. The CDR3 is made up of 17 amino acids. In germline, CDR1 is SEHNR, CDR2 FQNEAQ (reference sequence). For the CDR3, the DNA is TGTGCCAGCAGCTTAGGGTGGGGATGGAGGGAGGTGTATGAGCAGTTCTTC. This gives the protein CASSLGWGWREVYEQFF.

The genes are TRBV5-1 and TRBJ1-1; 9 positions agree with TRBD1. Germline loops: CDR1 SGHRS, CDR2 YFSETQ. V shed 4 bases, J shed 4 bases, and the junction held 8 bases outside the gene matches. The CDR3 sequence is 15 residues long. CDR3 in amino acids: CASSTYRGLTTEAFF. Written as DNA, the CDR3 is TGCGCCAGCAGCACCTACAGGGGGCTTACCACTGAAGCTTTCTTT.

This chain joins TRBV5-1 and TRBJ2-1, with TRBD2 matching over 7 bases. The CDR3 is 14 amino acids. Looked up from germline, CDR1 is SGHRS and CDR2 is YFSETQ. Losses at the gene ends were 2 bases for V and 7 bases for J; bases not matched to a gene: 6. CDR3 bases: TGCGCCAGCAGCTTACCGGGAGGAGGGAATGAGCAGTTCTTC. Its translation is CASSLPGGGNEQFF.

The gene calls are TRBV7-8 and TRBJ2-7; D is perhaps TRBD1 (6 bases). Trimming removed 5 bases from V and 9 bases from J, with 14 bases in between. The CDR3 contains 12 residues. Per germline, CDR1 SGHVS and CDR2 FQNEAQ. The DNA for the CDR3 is TGTGCCAGCAGCCGGGACAACACAGGGCAGTACTTC. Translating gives CASSRDNTGQYF. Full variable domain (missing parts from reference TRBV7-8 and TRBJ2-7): GAGVSQSPRYKVAKRGQDVALRCDPISGHVSLFWYQQALGQGPEFLTYFQNEAQLDKSGLPSDRFFAERPEGSVSTLKIQRTQQEDSAVYLCASSRDNTGQYFGPGTRLTVT.

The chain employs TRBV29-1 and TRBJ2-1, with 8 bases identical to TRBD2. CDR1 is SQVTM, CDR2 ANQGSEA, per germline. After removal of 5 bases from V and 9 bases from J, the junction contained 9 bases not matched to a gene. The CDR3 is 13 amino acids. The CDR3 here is CSVHLAGMGEQFF. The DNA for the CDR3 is TGCAGCGTTCACTTAGCGGGAATGGGTGAGCAGTTCTTC.

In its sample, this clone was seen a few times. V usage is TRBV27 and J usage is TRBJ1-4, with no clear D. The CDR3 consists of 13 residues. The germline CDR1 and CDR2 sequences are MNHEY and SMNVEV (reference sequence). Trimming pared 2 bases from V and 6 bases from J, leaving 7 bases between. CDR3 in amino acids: CASSLNSYEKLFF. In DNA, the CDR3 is TGTGCCAGCAGTTTAAACAGCTATGAAAAACTGTTTTTT.

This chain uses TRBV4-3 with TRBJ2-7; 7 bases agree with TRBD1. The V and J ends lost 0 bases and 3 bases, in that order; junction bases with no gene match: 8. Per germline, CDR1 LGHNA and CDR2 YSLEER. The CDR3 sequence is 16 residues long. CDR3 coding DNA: TGCGCCAGCAGCCAAGATCCCCCGACAGGGATCTACGAGCAGTACTTC. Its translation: CASSQDPPTGIYEQYF.

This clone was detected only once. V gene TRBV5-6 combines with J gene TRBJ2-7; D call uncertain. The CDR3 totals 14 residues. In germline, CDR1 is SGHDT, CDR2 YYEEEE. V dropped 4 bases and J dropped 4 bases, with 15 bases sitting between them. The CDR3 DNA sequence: TGTGCCAGCAGCCTGGGCCTGGGCCCTTACGAGCAGTACTTC. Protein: CASSLGLGPYEQYF.